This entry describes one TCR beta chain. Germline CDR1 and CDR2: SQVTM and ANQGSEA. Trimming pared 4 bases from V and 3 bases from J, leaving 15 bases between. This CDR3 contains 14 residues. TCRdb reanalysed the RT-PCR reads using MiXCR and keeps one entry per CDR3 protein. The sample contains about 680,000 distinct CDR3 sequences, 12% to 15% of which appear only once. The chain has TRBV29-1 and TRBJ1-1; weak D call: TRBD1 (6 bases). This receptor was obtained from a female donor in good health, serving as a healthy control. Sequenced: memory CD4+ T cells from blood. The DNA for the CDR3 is TGCAGCGTTGGGTATGGGGACACCTACACTGAAGCTTTCTTT. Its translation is CSVGYGDTYTEAFF.